This T cell receptor beta chain was captured by sequencing in a study of blood T cell repertoires in COVID-19 (dated by TCRdb to 2020 to 2021). Describing the broader study: Collaborator samples came from the United States, Italy and Spain and covered acute and convalescent phases of COVID-19. The material from the prospective study consisted of cDNA or gDNA derived from T cells, B-cell-depleted T cells, or PBMCs. Deeply sampled blood TCRbeta repertoires from subjects exposed to, actively infected with, or recovered from COVID-19 were included in the dataset. A freely available public database, intended as a resource for researchers studying the immune response to SARS-CoV-2, is where the repertoires were released. Samples were obtained from the ongoing ImmuneRACE study (first 160 participants) and from over a thousand subjects provided by 6 global collaborators. Nearly every sample came with metadata listing a de-identified subject ID, COVID-19 status, age in years and sex. Where HLA class I and class II types were available, the types were taken from metadata supplied by the sample provider, not from assay-based typing. Overall study results and their limits: The amount of clinical and demographic metadata varied by source and participant and was provided uncurated.

The V end loses 0 bases and the J end loses 3 bases, and a stretch of 12 bases separates them. Per the germline V gene, LGHNA is the CDR1 and YNFKEQ is the CDR2. The CDR3 has 15 amino acids, counting the end cysteine and phenylalanine. Solely the CDR3 DNA is kept, with 45 bases framed from the first base. At one collaborating source in Seattle, patients were enrolled during active infection and were followed longitudinally through the course of disease. Each collaborating institution followed its own protocols to collect whole blood in K2EDTA tubes. For TCRbeta analysis, collaborators shipped samples in one of three forms: frozen whole blood, isolated PBMCs, or DNA extracted from either of those sample types. TCRbeta CDR3 regions were amplified from genomic DNA using the immunoSEQ Assay, a bias-controlled multiplex PCR. In the paper's pipeline: The number of nucleated cells in each sample was estimated from the amplification of reference gene primers within the assay. To quantify the absolute abundance of each unique TCRbeta CDR3 rearrangement, sequence reads were collapsed and filtered. For each sample, productive Simpson clonality was calculated as the square root of Simpson's diversity index across productive rearrangements. TCRdb stores this immuneACCESS table with in-frame sequences only. Part of the clones is absent; in the studies checked, under half of the shortfall reflects unresolved V genes, and no reason is known for the rest. V and J calls and clone size are as listed in that table; D and trimming were resolved from the DNA. This sample gives 450,000 or so clones in total; 75% to 90% of them show up just once. The ten most abundant clones make up 0.75% to 0.9% of the sample.

On this clone itself: Its recognized antigen is unknown. No much larger clone is present one base from it, and per-base qualities are unavailable.

Recombination joined TRBV4-2 with TRBJ2-7, with the D gene not confidently named. Sequencing was performed on peripheral blood. This receptor was taken from a man between 18 and 29 years old with COVID-19, enrolled during active disease. The bases are TGTGCCAGCAGCCAAGATAGAAGCATTGGCTACGAGCAGTACTTC. Its protein product is CASSQDRSIGYEQYF.